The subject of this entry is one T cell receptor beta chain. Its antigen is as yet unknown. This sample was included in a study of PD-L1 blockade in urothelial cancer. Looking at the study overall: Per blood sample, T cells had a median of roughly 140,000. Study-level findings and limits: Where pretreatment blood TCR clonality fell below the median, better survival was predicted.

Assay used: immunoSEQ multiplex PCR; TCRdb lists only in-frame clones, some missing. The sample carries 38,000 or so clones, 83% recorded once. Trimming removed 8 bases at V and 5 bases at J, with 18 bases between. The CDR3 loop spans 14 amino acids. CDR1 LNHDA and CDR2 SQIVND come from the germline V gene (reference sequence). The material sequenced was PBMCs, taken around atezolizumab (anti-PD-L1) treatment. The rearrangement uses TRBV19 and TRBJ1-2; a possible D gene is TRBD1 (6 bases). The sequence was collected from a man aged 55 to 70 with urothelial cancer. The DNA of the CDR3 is TGTGCCAGTGCCCCTCCGGGGGGGCGGTATGGCTACACCTTC. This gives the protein CASAPPGGRYGYTF.